The present entry profiles one T cell receptor beta chain with its context. Its antigen is currently unknown. CDR3 length: 11 amino acids. V gave up 9 bases and J gave up 8 bases, with 11 bases separating them. From germline, CDR1 is LNHDA and CDR2 SQIVND (reference sequence). Only in-frame clones appear in the TCRdb table, and some are missing; sequencing was by immunoSEQ multiplex PCR. There are over 85,000 clones in the sample; 85% to 95% occur only once, and 0.8% to 0.9% lies in the top ten. The sample comes from a study of cytomegalovirus exposure and HLA in healthy donors. Study background: A subsequent analysis stated that the roughly 130 validation repertoires were run on the same platform as the approximately 700 first-cohort repertoires.

Overall study results and limits: Many donors carried some public TCRs, although rarity characterized most TCR sequences. Within the roughly 120 validation repertoires, first-cohort TCR clusters tended to co-occur, according to a later analysis. A few CMV-associated chains were confirmed in vitro to be specific for CMV antigens.

The J gene is TRBJ1-3, the V gene TRBV19; tentative D call: TRBD1 (5 bases). This clonotype originated in a woman under 30 in good health and CMV-seronegative. The sample consisted of PBMCs. CDR3 amino acids: CASNRRDTIYF. The CDR3 DNA sequence: TGTGCCAGCAACAGGAGGGACACCATATATTTT. The variable domain in full, with the rest retrieved from reference TRBV19 and TRBJ1-3, is DGGITQSPKYLFRKEGQNVTLSCEQNLNHDAMYWYRQDPGQGLRLIYYSQIVNDFQKGDIAEGYSVSREKKESFPLTVTSAQKNPTAFYLCASNRRDTIYFGEGSWLTVV.